The rows below give T cell receptor beta chains drawn from one sample of a study of response to subunit inactivated influenza vaccine. A single record per CDR3 protein comes from TCRdb applying MiXCR to the RT-PCR reads. The table shows roughly 790,000 distinct CDR3 sequences, with 21% occurring only once. The starting material was PBMCs from blood, obtained roughly 5 days after vaccination. Receptors were obtained from a man aged 45 to 65 who received an inactivated influenza vaccine. CDR3s include the opening cysteine and the closing phenylalanine or tryptophan. A D gene is named only where the DNA matches it firmly. The size field is filled for only some rows; it gives once, few, many or a size class.

j_call d_call v_call clone_size cdr3_nt cdr3_aa
TRBJ2-3 . TRBV6-1 . TGTGCCCACGGGGAAGATACGCAGTATTTT CAHGEDTQYF
TRBJ2-7 . TRBV24-1 . TGTGCCACCAGACCAGGATGGGACGCCTACGAGCAGTACTTC CATRPGWDAYEQYF
TRBJ2-7 TRBD2 TRBV10-1 few TGCGCCAGCAGTGAAGGGACTAGCGACGAGCAGTACTTC CASSEGTSDEQYF
TRBJ2-7 . TRBV18 few TGTGCCAGCTCACCTAAGACAGGTCTTAAATACGAGCAGTACTTC CASSPKTGLKYEQYF
TRBJ2-1 . TRBV20-1 few TGCAGTGCCGTCCCCTATCAGGATGAGCAGTTCTTC CSAVPYQDEQFF
TRBJ2-5 TRBD2 TRBV4-2 once TGTGCCAGCAGCCAGAATCCGGGACTAGCGGACCAAGAGACCCAGTACTTC CASSQNPGLADQETQYF
TRBJ2-7 . TRBV29-1 . TGCAGCGTTGCGCTGCCTTACGAGCAGTACTTC CSVALPYEQYF
TRBJ2-6 . TRBV5-1 many TGCGCCAGCAGCTTGGAGAGCTCTGGGGCCAACGTCCTGACTTTC CASSLESSGANVLTF
TRBJ2-7 . TRBV5-1 few TGCGCCAGCAGCCATGGCGGGGCGGACGAGCAGTACTTC CASSHGGADEQYF
TRBJ2-2 . TRBV15 few TGTGCCACCAGCAGAGATAGTCAAAACAGGGCTCAGGAGCTGTTTTTT CATSRDSQNRAQELFF
TRBJ2-7 . TRBV7-2 few TGTGCCAGCAGTCCGACTTGGGTAAGCTCCTACGAGCAGTACTTC CASSPTWVSSYEQYF
TRBJ2-7 TRBD1 TRBV28 . TGTGCCAGCAGTTTATTATCCAAAGGACAGGGTGAGTCCTACGAGCAGTACTTC CASSLLSKGQGESYEQYF
TRBJ2-7 . TRBV7-9 . TGTGCCAGCATCGCCCCAGGGCCGACCGTCGAGCAGTACTTC CASIAPGPTVEQYF
TRBJ1-5 . TRBV12-3/TRBV12-4 few TGTGCCAGCAGCCTGTCCGGGACACGCTATAGCAATCAGCCCCAGCATTTT CASSLSGTRYSNQPQHF
TRBJ2-7 TRBD1 TRBV9 . TGTGCCAGCAGCTCCACAGGGGCCAGGGTGGGGGAGCAGTACTTC CASSSTGARVGEQYF
TRBJ1-2 TRBD1 TRBV11-2 few TGTGCCAGCAGCTCTACCCGGGGACAGGGATTTTATCGCTACACCTTC CASSSTRGQGFYRYTF
TRBJ2-5 . TRBV15 many TGTGCCACCAGCATGAAGAGGCGGGAGACCCAGTACTTC CATSMKRRETQYF
TRBJ2-2 . TRBV4-2 few TGTGCCAGCAGCCAAGTGCAGCTAGTCAACGCCGGGGAGCTGTTTTTT CASSQVQLVNAGELFF
TRBJ2-2 . TRBV5-1 few TGCGCCAGCAGCCTGCCACCGTACGGGGAGCTGTTTTTT CASSLPPYGELFF
TRBJ2-3 TRBD2 TRBV4-3 . TGCGCCACCCGGACTAGCCTAACCACAGATACGCAGTATTTT CATRTSLTTDTQYF
TRBJ2-1 . TRBV7-2 . TGTGCCAGCAGCTTAGTAGCGGCCCAGTTCTTC CASSLVAAQFF
TRBJ2-3 TRBD2 TRBV7-8 . TGTGCCAGCAGCTTCCCTCAGACTAGCGGGGGTGCTAGCACAGATACGCAGTATTTT CASSFPQTSGGASTDTQYF
TRBJ2-7 . TRBV11-2 few TGTGCCAGCAGCTTAGGAGGGTATACCTACGAGCAGTACTTC CASSLGGYTYEQYF
TRBJ2-7 . TRBV10-1 . TGCGCCAGCAGTGAGCAGGGCGACTACGAGCAGTACTTC CASSEQGDYEQYF
TRBJ2-7 TRBD1 TRBV27 . TGTGCCAGCAGTTTGACAGGGGGTAATCAGGACTCCTACGAGCAGTACTTC CASSLTGGNQDSYEQYF
TRBJ1-2 TRBD1 TRBV11-1 . TGTGCCAGCAGCTTCTGGGACAGGGAGAATCGCGGCTACACCTTC CASSFWDRENRGYTF
TRBJ2-6 . TRBV30 few TGTGCCTGGAGTGTACTGAGGGGCCGCTCCCATACTGGGGCCAACGTCCTGACTTTC CAWSVLRGRSHTGANVLTF